This T cell receptor beta chain was found in a study of T cell responses to AZD1222 COVID-19 vaccine. Findings and limits, study-wide: Among spike-specific TCRs, nearly half reportedly target unmutated variant regions. At 160-218 and 743-854, vaccine-associated CD4 TCRs were dominant, and they spanned spike. White British people made up most donors, females outnumbered males, and clonal diversity was possibly underestimated.

Generated by immunoSEQ multiplex PCR, the TCRdb table keeps only in-frame clones and is missing some. The sample holds more than 150,000 clones, approximately 90% seen once. Trimming stripped 3 bases from V and 0 bases from J, with 6 bases between. The length of the CDR3 is 14 residues. Per germline, CDR1 ENHRY and CDR2 SYGVKD. Comment on this clone: Its antigen is undetermined.

Source: peripheral blood, taken 28 days after the second AZD1222 dose. This clonotype was obtained from an adult who received the AZD1222 COVID-19 vaccine. This chain uses TRBV10-3 with TRBJ1-5; D gene unclear. CDR3 in amino acids: CAISERNSNQPQHF. In nucleotides, the CDR3 is TGTGCCATCAGTGAACGGAATAGCAATCAGCCCCAGCATTTT.